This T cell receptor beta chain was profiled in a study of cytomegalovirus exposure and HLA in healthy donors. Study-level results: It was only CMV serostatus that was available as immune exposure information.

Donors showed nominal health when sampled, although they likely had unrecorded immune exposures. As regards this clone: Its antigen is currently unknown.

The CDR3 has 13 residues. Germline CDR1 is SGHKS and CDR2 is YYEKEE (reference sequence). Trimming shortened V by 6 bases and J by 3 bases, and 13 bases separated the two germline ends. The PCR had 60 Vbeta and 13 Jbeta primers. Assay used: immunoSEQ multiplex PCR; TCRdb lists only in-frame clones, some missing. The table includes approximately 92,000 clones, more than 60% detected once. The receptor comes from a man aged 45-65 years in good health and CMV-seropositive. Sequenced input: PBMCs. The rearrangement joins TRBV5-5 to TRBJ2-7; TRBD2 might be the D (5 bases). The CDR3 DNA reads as TGTGCCAGCAACATCAAAAGCGGCTACGAGCAGTACTTC. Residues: CASNIKSGYEQYF.